This T cell receptor (beta chain) was captured by sequencing in a study of T cell responses to AZD1222 COVID-19 vaccine. The study's findings and limits: It should be noted that donors were predominantly white British and more often female, and clonal diversity was possibly underestimated.

This clone was seen only a few times. No antigen is known for it. Produced via immunoSEQ multiplex PCR; TCRdb's table is partial and in-frame only. The profile shows some 130,000 clones, roughly 88% of them singletons. The sample in question was peripheral blood, obtained 28 days after the second AZD1222 dose. This clonotype was sampled from an adult who received the AZD1222 COVID-19 vaccine.

Here the CDR3 reads CASSWREFYNEQFF. As DNA, the CDR3 is TGTGCCAGCAGTTGGCGGGAGTTCTACAATGAGCAGTTCTTC. This rearrangement joins TRBV7-9 to TRBJ2-1; 7 nucleotides match TRBD2. The CDR3 length is 14 residues. Germline CDR1 reads SEHNR; CDR2 reads FQNEAQ (reference sequence). Trimming removed 6 bases from V and 3 bases from J; junction bases left unmatched: 5. Full variable domain (rest looked up from reference TRBV7-9 and TRBJ2-1): DTGVSQNPRHKITKRGQNVTFRCDPISEHNRLYWYRQTLGQGPEFLTYFQNEAQLEKSRLLSDRFSAERPKGSFSTLEIQRTEQGDSAMYLCASSWREFYNEQFFGPGTRLTVL.